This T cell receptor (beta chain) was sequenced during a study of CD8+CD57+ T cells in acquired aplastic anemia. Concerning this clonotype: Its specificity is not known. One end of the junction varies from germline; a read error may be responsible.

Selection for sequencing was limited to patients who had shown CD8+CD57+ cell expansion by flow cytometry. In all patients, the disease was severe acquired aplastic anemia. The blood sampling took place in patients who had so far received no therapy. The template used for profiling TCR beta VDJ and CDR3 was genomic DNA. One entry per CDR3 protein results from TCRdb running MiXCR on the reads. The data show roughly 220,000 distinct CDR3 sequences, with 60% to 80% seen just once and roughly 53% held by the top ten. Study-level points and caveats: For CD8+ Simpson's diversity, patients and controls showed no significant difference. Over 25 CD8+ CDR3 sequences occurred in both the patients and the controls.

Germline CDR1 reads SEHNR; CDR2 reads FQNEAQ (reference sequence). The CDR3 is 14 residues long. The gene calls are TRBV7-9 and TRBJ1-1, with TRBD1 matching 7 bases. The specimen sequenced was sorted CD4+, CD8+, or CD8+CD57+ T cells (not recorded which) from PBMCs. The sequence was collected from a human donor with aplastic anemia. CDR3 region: CASSPRQGDTEAFF. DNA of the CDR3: TGCGCCAGCAGCCCCCGTCAGGGGGACACTGAAGCTTTCTTT.